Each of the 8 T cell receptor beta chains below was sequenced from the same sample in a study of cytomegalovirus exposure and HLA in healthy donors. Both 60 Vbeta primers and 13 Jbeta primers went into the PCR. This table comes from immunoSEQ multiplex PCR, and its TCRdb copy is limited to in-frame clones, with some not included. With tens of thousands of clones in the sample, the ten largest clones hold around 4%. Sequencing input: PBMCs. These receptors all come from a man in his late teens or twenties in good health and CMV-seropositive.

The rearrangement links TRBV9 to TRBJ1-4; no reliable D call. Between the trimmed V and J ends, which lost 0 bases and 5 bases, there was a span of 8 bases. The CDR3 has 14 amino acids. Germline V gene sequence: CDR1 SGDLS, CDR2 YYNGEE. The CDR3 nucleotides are TGTGCCAGCAGCGTAGATAGCGAGAATGAAAAACTGTTTTTT. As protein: CASSVDSENEKLFF.

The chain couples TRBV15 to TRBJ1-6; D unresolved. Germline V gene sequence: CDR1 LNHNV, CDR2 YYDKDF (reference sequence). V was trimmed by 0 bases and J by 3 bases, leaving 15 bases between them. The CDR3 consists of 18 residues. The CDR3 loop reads CATSRDLARQNYNSPLHF. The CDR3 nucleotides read TGTGCCACCAGCAGAGATCTAGCGAGACAAAACTATAATTCACCCCTCCACTTT.

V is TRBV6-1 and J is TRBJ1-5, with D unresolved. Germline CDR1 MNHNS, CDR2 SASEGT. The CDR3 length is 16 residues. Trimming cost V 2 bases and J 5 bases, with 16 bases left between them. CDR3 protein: CASSETPGRSDQPQHF. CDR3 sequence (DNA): TGTGCCAGCAGTGAAACTCCTGGCAGGTCCGATCAGCCCCAGCATTTT.

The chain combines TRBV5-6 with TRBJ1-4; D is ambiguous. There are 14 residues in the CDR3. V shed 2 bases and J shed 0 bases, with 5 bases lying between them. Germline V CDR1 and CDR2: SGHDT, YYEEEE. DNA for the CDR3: TGTGCCAGCAGCTTTAGCACAACTAATGAAAAACTGTTTTTT. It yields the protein CASSFSTTNEKLFF.

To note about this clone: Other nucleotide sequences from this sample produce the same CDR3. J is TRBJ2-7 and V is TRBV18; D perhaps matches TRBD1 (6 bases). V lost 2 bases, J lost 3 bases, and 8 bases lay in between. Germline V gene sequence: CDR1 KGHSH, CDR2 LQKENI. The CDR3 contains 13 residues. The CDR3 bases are TGTGCCAGCTCACCAGGGGGCAGCTACGAGCAGTACTTC. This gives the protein CASSPGGSYEQYF.

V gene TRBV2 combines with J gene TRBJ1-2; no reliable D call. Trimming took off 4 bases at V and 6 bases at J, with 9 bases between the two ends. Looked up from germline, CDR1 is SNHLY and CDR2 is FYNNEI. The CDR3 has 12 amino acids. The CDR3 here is CASSVSGNGYTF. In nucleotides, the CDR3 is TGTGCCAGCAGTGTGTCGGGGAATGGCTACACCTTC. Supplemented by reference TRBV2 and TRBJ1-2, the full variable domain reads EPEVTQTPSHQVTQMGQEVILRCVPISNHLYFYWYRQILGQKVEFLVSFYNNEISEKSEIFDDQFSVERPDGSNFTLKIRSTKLEDSAMYFCASSVSGNGYTFGSGTRLTVV.

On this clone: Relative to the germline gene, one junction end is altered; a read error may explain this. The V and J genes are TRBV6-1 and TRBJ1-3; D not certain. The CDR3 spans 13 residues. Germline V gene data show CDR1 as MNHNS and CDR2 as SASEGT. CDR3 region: CASSSDSGSTIYF. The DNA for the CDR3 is TGTGCCAGCAGTTCTGACTCTGGAAGCACCATATATTTT.

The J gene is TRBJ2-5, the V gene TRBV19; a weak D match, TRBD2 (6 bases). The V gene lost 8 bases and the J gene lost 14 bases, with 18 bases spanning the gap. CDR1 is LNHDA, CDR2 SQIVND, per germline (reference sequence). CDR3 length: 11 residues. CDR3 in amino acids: CASAAESGTYF. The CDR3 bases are TGTGCCAGTGCTGCCGAATCCGGGACTTACTTC.